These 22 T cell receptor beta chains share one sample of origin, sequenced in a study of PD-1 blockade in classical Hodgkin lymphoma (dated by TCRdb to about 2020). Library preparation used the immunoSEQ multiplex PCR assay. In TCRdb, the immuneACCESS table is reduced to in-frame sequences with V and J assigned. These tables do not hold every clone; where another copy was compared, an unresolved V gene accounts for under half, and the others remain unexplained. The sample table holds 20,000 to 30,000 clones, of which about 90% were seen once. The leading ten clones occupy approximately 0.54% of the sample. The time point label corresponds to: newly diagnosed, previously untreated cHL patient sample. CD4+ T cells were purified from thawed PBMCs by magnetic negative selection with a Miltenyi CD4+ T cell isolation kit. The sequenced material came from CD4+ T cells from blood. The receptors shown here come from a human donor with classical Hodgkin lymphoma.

CDR3 coding DNA: TGCGCCAGCAGCCAAGATACGACAGGGGGGACCTACGAGCAGTACTTC. Translated, it gives CASSQDTTGGTYEQYF. V is TRBV4-3 and J is TRBJ2-7; 9 bases align to TRBD1. Germline CDR1 is LGHNA and CDR2 is YSLEER. The CDR3 spans 16 residues. The ends lost 0 bases at V and 2 bases at J; junction bases unmatched: 5.

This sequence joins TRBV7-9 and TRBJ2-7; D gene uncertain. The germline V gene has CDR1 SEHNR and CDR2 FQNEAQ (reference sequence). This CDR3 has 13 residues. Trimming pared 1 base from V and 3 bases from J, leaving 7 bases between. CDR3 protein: CASSLVGIYEQYF. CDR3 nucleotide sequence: TGTGCCAGCAGCTTAGTTGGGATCTACGAGCAGTACTTC.

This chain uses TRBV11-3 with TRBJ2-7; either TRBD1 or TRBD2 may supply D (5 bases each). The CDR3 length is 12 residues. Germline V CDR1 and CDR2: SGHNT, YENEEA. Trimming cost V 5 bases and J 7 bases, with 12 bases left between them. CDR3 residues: CASSRDGLEQYF. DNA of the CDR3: TGTGCCAGCAGCCGGGACGGCTTGGAGCAGTACTTC. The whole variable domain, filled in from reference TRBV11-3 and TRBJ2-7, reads EAGVVQSPRYKIIEKKQPVAFWCNPISGHNTLYWYLQNLGQGPELLIRYENEEAVDDSQLPKDRFSAERLKGVDSTLKIQPAELGDSAVYLCASSRDGLEQYFGPGTRLTVT.

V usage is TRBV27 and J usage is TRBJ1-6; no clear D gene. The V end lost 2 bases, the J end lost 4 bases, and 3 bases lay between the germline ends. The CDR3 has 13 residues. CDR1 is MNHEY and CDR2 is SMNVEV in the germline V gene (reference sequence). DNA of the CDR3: TGTGCCAGCAGTTTAACGTATAATTCACCCCTCCACTTT. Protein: CASSLTYNSPLHF.

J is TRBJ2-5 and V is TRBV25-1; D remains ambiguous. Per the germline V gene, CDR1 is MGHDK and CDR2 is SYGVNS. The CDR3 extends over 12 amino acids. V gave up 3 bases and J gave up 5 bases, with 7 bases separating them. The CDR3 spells CASSDSRETQYF. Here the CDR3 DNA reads TGTGCCAGCAGTGATTCCCGGGAGACCCAGTACTTC.

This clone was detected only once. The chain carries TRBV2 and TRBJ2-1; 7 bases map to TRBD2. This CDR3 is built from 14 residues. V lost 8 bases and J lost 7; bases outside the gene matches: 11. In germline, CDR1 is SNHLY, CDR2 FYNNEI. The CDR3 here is CASDLAAARNEQFF. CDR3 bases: TGTGCCAGCGATCTAGCGGCCGCCAGGAATGAGCAGTTCTTC.

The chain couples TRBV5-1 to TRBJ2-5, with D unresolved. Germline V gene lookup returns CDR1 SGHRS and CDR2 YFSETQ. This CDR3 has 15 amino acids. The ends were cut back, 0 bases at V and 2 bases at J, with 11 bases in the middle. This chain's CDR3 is CASSLGARGQETQYF. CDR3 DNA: TGCGCCAGCAGCTTGGGGGCGCGTGGGCAAGAGACCCAGTACTTC.

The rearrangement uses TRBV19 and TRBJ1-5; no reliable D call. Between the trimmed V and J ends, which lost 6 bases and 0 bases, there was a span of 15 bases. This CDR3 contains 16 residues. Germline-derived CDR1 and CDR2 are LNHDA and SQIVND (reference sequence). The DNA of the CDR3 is TGTGCCAGTAGCCGTAACGGGAGGAATAGCAATCAGCCCCAGCATTTT. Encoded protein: CASSRNGRNSNQPQHF. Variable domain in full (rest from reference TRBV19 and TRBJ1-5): DGGITQSPKYLFRKEGQNVTLSCEQNLNHDAMYWYRQDPGQGLRLIYYSQIVNDFQKGDIAEGYSVSREKKESFPLTVTSAQKNPTAFYLCASSRNGRNSNQPQHFGDGTRLSIL.

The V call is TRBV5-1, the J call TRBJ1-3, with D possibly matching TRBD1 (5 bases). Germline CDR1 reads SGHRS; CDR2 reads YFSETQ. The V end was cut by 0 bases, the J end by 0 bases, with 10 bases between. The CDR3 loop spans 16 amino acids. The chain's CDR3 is CASSLAGRLSGNTIYF. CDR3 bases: TGCGCCAGCAGCTTGGCGGGGCGGCTCTCTGGAAACACCATATATTTT.

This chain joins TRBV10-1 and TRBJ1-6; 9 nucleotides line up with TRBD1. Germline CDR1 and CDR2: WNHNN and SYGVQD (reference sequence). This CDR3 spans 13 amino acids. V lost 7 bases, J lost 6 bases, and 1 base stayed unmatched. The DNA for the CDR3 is TGCGCCAGCAACAGGGGGCCTAATTCACCCCTCCACTTT. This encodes CASNRGPNSPLHF.

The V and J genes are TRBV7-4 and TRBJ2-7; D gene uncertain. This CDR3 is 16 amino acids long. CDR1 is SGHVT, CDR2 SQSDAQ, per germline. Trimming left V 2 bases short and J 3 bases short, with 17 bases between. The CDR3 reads CASSLRFDGPLYEQYF. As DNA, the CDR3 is TGTGCCAGCAGCTTAAGGTTTGACGGGCCCCTCTACGAGCAGTACTTC.

The CDR3 region is CASSLWSGAYYEQYF. CDR3 in DNA: TGTGCCAGCAGCTTATGGTCAGGGGCGTACTACGAGCAGTACTTC. V and J are TRBV5-6 and TRBJ2-7; perhaps TRBD1 as D (6 bases). V lost 2 bases and J 3 bases, leaving 15 bases between the germline ends. CDR3 size: 15 residues. In germline, CDR1 is SGHDT, CDR2 YYEEEE. The complete variable domain, with remaining parts taken from reference TRBV5-6 and TRBJ2-7, reads DAGVTQSPTHLIKTRGQQVTLRCSPKSGHDTVSWYQQALGQGPQFIFQYYEEEERQRGNFPDRFSGHQFPNYSSELNVNALLLGDSALYLCASSLWSGAYYEQYFGPGTRLTVT.

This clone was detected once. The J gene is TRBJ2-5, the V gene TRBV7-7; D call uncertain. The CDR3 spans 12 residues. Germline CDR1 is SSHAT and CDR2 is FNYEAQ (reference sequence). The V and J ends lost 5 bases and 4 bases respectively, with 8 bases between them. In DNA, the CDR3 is TGTGCCAGCAGCCGATTGGGAGAGACCCAGTACTTC. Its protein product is CASSRLGETQYF.

The CDR3 DNA sequence: TGCGCCAGCAGCCTCACTAGCGGGGGGGCCACAGATACGCAGTATTTT. As protein: CASSLTSGGATDTQYF. The rearrangement links TRBV5-1 to TRBJ2-3; 13 bases match TRBD2. This CDR3 spans 16 amino acids. J lost 2 bases, V lost 4 bases, and 4 bases had no gene match. Germline loops: CDR1 SGHRS, CDR2 YFSETQ.

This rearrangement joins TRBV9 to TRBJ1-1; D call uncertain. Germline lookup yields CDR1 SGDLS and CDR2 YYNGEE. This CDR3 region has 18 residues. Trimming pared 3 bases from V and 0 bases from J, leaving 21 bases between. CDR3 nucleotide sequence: TGTGCCAGCAGCGCCCCGGGTCCGACTCCCGACATGAACACTGAAGCTTTCTTT. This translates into CASSAPGPTPDMNTEAFF.

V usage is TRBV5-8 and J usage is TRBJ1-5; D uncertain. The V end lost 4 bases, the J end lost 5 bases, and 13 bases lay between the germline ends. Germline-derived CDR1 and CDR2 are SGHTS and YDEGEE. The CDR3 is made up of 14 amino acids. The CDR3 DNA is TGTGCCAGCAGCCCGGGAACAGATTATCAGCCCCAGCATTTT. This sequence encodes CASSPGTDYQPQHF. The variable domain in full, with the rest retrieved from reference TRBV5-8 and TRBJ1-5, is EAGVTQSPTHLIKTRGQQATLRCSPISGHTSVYWYQQALGLGLQFLLWYDEGEERNRGNFPPRFSGRQFPNYSSELNVNALELEDSALYLCASSPGTDYQPQHFGDGTRLSIL.

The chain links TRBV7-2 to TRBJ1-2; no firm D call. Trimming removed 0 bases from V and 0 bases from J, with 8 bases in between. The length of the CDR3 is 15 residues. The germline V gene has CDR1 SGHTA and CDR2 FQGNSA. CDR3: CASSLAPGPNYGYTF. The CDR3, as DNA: TGTGCCAGCAGCTTAGCGCCCGGGCCTAACTATGGCTACACCTTC.

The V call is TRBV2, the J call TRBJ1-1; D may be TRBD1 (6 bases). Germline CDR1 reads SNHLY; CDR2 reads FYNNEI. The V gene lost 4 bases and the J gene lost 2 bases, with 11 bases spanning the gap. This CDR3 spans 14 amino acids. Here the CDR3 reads CASSVDRRNTEAFF. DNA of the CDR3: TGTGCCAGCAGTGTCGACAGGAGAAACACTGAAGCTTTCTTT.

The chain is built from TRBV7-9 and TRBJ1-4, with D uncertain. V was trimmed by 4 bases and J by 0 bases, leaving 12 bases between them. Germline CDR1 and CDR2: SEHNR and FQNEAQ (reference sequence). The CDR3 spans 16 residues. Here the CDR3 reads CASSSSPHTTNEKLFF. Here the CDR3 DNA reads TGTGCCAGCAGCTCTAGCCCACACACAACTAATGAAAAACTGTTTTTT. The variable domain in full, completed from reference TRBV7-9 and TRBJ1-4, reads DTGVSQNPRHKITKRGQNVTFRCDPISEHNRLYWYRQTLGQGPEFLTYFQNEAQLEKSRLLSDRFSAERPKGSFSTLEIQRTEQGDSAMYLCASSSSPHTTNEKLFFGSGTQLSVL.

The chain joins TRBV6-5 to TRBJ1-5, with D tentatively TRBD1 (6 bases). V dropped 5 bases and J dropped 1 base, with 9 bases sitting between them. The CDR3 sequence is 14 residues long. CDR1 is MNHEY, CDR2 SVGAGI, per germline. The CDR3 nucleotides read TGTGCCAGCAGTCGTGGACAGAGCAATCAGCCCCAGCATTTT. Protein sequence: CASSRGQSNQPQHF.

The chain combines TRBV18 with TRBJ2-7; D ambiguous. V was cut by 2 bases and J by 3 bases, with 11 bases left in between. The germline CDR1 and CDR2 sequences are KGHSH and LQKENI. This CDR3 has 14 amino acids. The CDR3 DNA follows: TGTGCCAGCTCACCAGGTTACCAGGACTACGAGCAGTACTTC. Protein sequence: CASSPGYQDYEQYF.

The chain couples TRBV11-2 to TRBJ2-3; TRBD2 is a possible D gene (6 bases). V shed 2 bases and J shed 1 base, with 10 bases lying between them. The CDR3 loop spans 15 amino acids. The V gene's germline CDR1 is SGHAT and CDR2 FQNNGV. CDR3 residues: CASSLQSGGTDTQYF. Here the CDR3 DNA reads TGTGCCAGCAGCTTACAATCGGGGGGCACAGATACGCAGTATTTT. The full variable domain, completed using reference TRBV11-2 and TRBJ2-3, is EAGVAQSPRYKIIEKRQSVAFWCNPISGHATLYWYQQILGQGPKLLIQFQNNGVVDDSQLPKDRFSAERLKGVDSTLKIQPAKLEDSAVYLCASSLQSGGTDTQYFGPGTRLTVL.